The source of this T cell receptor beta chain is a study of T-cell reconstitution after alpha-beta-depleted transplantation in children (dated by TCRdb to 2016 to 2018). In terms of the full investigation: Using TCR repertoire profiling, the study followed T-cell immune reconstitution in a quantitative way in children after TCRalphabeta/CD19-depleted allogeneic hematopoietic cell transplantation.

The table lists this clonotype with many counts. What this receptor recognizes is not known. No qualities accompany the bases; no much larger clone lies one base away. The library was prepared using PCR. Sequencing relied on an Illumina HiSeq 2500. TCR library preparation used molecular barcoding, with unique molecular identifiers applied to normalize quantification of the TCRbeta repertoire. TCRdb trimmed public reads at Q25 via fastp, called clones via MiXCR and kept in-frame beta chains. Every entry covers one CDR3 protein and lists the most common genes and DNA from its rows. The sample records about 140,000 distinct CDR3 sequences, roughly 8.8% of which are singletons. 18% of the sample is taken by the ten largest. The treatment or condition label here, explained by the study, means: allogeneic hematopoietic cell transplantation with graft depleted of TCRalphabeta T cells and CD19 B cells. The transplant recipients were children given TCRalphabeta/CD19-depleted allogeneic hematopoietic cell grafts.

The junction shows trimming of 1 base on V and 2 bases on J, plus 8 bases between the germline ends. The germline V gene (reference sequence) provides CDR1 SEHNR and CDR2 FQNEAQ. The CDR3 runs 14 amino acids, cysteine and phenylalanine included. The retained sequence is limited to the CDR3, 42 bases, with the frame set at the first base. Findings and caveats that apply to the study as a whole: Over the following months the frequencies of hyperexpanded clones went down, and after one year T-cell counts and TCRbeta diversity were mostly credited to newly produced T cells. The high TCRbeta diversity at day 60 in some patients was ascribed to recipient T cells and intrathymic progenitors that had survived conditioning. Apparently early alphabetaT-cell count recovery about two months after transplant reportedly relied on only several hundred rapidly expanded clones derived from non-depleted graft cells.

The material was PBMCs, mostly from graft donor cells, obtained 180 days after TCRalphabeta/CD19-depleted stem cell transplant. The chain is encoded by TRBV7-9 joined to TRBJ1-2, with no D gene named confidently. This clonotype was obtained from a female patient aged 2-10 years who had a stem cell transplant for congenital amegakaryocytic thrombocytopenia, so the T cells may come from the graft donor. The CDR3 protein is CASSLGGANYGYTF. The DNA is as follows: TGTGCCAGCAGCTTAGGGGGAGCGAACTATGGCTACACCTTC.